The text below deals with one T cell receptor beta chain. The data stem from a study of long-term antiretroviral therapy in people with HIV. At minimum, one pre-ART and two post-ART PBMC samples were obtained from each donor. Version v3.0 of the immunoSEQ assay was performed at survey level. Measured with immunoSEQ multiplex PCR; TCRdb has only the in-frame clones, and not every one. The sample gives 16,000 or so clones, around 89% of which show up once; about 12% is in the top ten. This CDR3 region has 17 residues. Germline CDR1 reads SGHRS; CDR2 reads YFSETQ. Trimming pared 0 bases from V and 6 bases from J, leaving 20 bases between.

The source material was unsorted PBMCs, sampled 0.7 years before starting antiretroviral therapy. The receptor's source is a man in his fifties with HIV. V and J are TRBV5-1 and TRBJ2-3, with a tentative D call TRBD2 (7 bases). The chain's CDR3 is CASSLGVAGAYGDTQYF. The CDR3 nucleotides are TGCGCCAGCAGCTTGGGTGTGGCGGGGGCGTACGGGGATACGCAGTATTTT.